Each of the 26 T cell receptor beta chains below was sequenced from the same sample in a study of blood T cells in healthy people across ages. A second about 6 to 12 cycle PCR used barcoded and J-beta primers. TCRdb processed the 5' RACE reads anew with MiXCR; each CDR3 protein has one entry. Of 1.5 million to 2 million distinct CDR3 sequences in the sample, about 30% are singletons; the top ten hold 6.5% to 8.5%. Sequences were obtained from blood. The receptors originated from a woman aged 30 to 39 in good health.

Turning to this clonotype: An end of the junction does not agree with germline; a read error may underlie this. The chain uses TRBV27 and TRBJ1-1, with 7 bases fitting TRBD1. CDR1 is MNHEY and CDR2 is SMNVEV in the germline V gene (reference sequence). This CDR3 is 16 amino acids long. Written as DNA, the CDR3 is TGTGCCGGCAGTATGGGGACAGCCCTCATGAACACTGAAGCTTTCTTT. Encoded protein: CAGSMGTALMNTEAFF.

This clonotype came up a few times. The chain couples TRBV20-1 to TRBJ2-5; TRBD1 might be the D (6 bases). V lost 5 bases to trimming and J lost 5 bases, with 12 bases between them. The CDR3 extends over 12 amino acids. The germline V gene encodes CDR1 DFQATT and CDR2 SNEGSKA (reference sequence). The CDR3 bases are TGCAGTGCTTCACAGGGATCGGAGACCCAGTACTTC. This translates into CSASQGSETQYF.

Details on this clonotype: Germline is not matched at one junction end, which may reflect a read error. V gene TRBV27 combines with J gene TRBJ1-4, with D hard to call. The CDR3 extends over 14 amino acids. CDR1 MNHEY and CDR2 SMNVEV come from the germline V gene (reference sequence). CDR3 nucleotides: TGTGCCAGCAGGTTATGGTCATCTAATGAAAAACTGTTTTTT. Encoded protein: CASRLWSSNEKLFF.

This clonotype has a handful of counts. This chain connects TRBV3-1 to TRBJ2-7; tentatively, D is TRBD1 (5 bases). V lost 7 bases and J lost 5, with 15 bases in between. The germline V gene has CDR1 LGHDT and CDR2 YNNKEL (reference sequence). CDR3 length: 13 amino acids. This chain's CDR3 is CASTSLGVNEQYF. The CDR3 bases are TGTGCCAGCACTTCTCTAGGGGTCAACGAGCAGTACTTC.

This clonotype has more than one count but fewer than ten. V is TRBV9 and J is TRBJ2-7; 7 bases agree with TRBD2. Germline V gene lookup returns CDR1 SGDLS and CDR2 YYNGEE. V lost 3 bases, J lost 5 bases, and 8 bases stayed unmatched. The CDR3 contains 14 residues. In nucleotides, the CDR3 is TGTGCCAGCAGCGCGAGCGGGAACGAGAACGAGCAGTACTTC. Its translation: CASSASGNENEQYF.

The chain carries TRBV4-3 and TRBJ2-1; D perhaps matches TRBD2 (6 bases). Per the germline V gene, CDR1 is LGHNA and CDR2 is YSLEER. CDR3 length equals 17 residues. V lost 0 bases and J 0 bases, leaving 12 bases between the germline ends. CDR3 coding DNA: TGCGCCAGCAGCCAAGATAACGGGGGTTCCTCCTACAATGAGCAGTTCTTC. It encodes CASSQDNGGSSYNEQFF.

J is TRBJ2-5 and V is TRBV7-2; possibly TRBD1 for D (6 bases). CDR3 length: 16 amino acids. V lost 5 bases, J lost 4 bases, and 20 bases lay in between. Germline lookup yields CDR1 SGHTA and CDR2 FQGNSA. The CDR3 DNA sequence: TGTGCCAGCAGCCCCAGGGGTGAACCCGACGGAGAGACCCAGTACTTC. Its protein product is CASSPRGEPDGETQYF.

This clonotype has just a few counts. The chain has TRBV2 and TRBJ1-2; possibly TRBD1 for D (6 bases). The V end lost 0 bases, the J end lost 7 bases, and 15 bases lay between the germline ends. The CDR3 consists of 15 residues. Germline CDR1 SNHLY, CDR2 FYNNEI. CDR3 sequence (DNA): TGTGCCAGCAGTGAAGCGCCGCAGGGGTCTGGTGGCTACACCTTC. Residues: CASSEAPQGSGGYTF.

Of note for this clonotype: A much larger clone lies one base from this, so it may be a read error. J is TRBJ1-2 and V is TRBV29-1; D possibly corresponds to TRBD1 (5 bases). From germline, CDR1 is SQVTM and CDR2 ANQGSEA. The CDR3 has 11 residues. Between the trimmed V and J ends, which lost 4 bases and 12 bases, there was a span of 15 bases. This chain's CDR3 is CSVAGVRGHTF. DNA of the CDR3: TGCAGCGTTGCCGGGGTTCGGGGCCACACCTTC.

This clonotype appeared a few times. V is TRBV4-3 and J is TRBJ2-4, with 7 bases lining up with TRBD1. Per germline, CDR1 LGHNA and CDR2 YSLEER. Trimming at V came to 0 bases and at J to 9 bases, leaving 8 bases not matched to a gene. The CDR3 is 15 residues long. The CDR3 is CASSQDFTGVFIQYF. The CDR3 nucleotides are TGCGCCAGCAGCCAAGATTTTACAGGGGTTTTCATTCAGTACTTC.

This clonotype has just a few counts. This chain joins TRBV7-9 and TRBJ2-7; either TRBD1 or TRBD2 may supply D (5 bases each). Germline assignment: CDR1 SEHNR and CDR2 FQNEAQ (reference sequence). V gave up 0 bases and J gave up 6 bases, with 15 bases separating them. CDR3 size: 15 residues. CDR3 sequence: CASSLAVGASGEQYF. The CDR3 nucleotides read TGTGCCAGCAGCTTAGCGGTTGGGGCGAGCGGCGAGCAGTACTTC.

The table lists this clonotype with a few counts. The chain recombines TRBV7-2 with TRBJ1-2, with 7 bases lining up with TRBD1. Germline CDR1 SGHTA, CDR2 FQGNSA. CDR3 length equals 14 residues. J was trimmed by 7 bases and V by 5 bases; bases with no gene match: 10. CDR3 DNA: TGTGCCAGCAGCCCCGGCAGGGGGGGTCTTGGCTACACCTTC. It translates to CASSPGRGGLGYTF. The full variable domain, rest sourced from reference TRBV7-2 and TRBJ1-2, is GAGVSQSPSNKVTEKGKDVELRCDPISGHTALYWYRQSLGQGLEFLIYFQGNSAPDKSGLPSDRFSAERTGGSVSTLTIQRTQQEDSAVYLCASSPGRGGLGYTFGSGTRLTVV.

This sequence joins TRBV4-1 and TRBJ1-1; TRBD1 matches 7 bases. This CDR3 is 16 amino acids long. Germline lookup yields CDR1 MGHRA and CDR2 YSYEKL. With 3 bases clipped from V and 5 bases from J, the junction kept 12 bases outside the gene matches. The CDR3 region has the DNA TGCGCCAGCAGCCATCCTGACAGGGCGAGTCGGACTGAAGCTTTCTTT. Residues: CASSHPDRASRTEAFF.

J is TRBJ1-2 and V is TRBV7-9; no reliable D call. Trimming shortened V by 6 bases and J by 8 bases, and 19 bases separated the two germline ends. Germline CDR1 is SEHNR and CDR2 is FQNEAQ (reference sequence). This CDR3 is 14 amino acids long. The CDR3 nucleotides are TGTGCCAGCAGTCCGTCGGCTTCCCCGGGAGGCTACACCTTC. Amino acid sequence: CASSPSASPGGYTF. Based on the CDR3 plus reference TRBV7-9 and TRBJ1-2, the full variable domain is DTGVSQNPRHKITKRGQNVTFRCDPISEHNRLYWYRQTLGQGPEFLTYFQNEAQLEKSRLLSDRFSAERPKGSFSTLEIQRTEQGDSAMYLCASSPSASPGGYTFGSGTRLTVV.

The chain couples TRBV20-1 to TRBJ1-4, with D possibly matching TRBD1 (6 bases). From germline, CDR1 is DFQATT and CDR2 SNEGSKA (reference sequence). This CDR3 contains 14 residues. Between the trimmed V and J ends, which lost 0 bases and 5 bases, there was a span of 10 bases. For the CDR3, the DNA is TGCAGTGCTAGAGATTGGACAGAGAATGAAAAACTGTTTTTT. It encodes CSARDWTENEKLFF.

The CDR3 coding sequence is TGCAGCGTTGGGGCAGCCAACACCGGGGAGCTGTTTTTT. Encoded protein: CSVGAANTGELFF. The V and J genes are TRBV29-1 and TRBJ2-2; D ambiguous. CDR1 and CDR2 from the germline V gene are SQVTM and ANQGSEA. The CDR3 sequence is 13 residues long. Trimming left V 4 bases short and J 2 bases short, with 8 bases between.

This sequence joins TRBV6-5 and TRBJ1-5; TRBD1 matches 11 bases. Trimming took 2 bases from V and 15 from J; bases not matched to a gene: 18. Germline assignment: CDR1 MNHEY and CDR2 SVGAGI. The CDR3 extends over 17 amino acids. The CDR3 protein is CASSYEGQGGSNQSRHF. Here the CDR3 DNA reads TGTGCCAGCAGTTACGAGGGACAGGGGGGTAGCAATCAGTCCCGGCATTTT.

This clonotype came up a few times. One end of the junction varies from germline; a read error may be responsible. The genes are TRBV12-3 or TRBV12-4 and TRBJ2-7; maybe TRBD2 (5 bases). The CDR3 has 13 residues. CDR3 sequence reads: CANSGLTVYEQYF. CDR3 in DNA: TGTGCCAACAGTGGACTCACTGTCTACGAGCAGTACTTC.

This clonotype was observed a few times. The rearrangement uses TRBV5-1 and TRBJ2-3; 10 bases match TRBD2. CDR1 and CDR2 (germline): SGHRS, YFSETQ. This CDR3 has 16 amino acids. After removal of 4 bases from V and 4 bases from J, the junction contained 9 bases not matched to a gene. The CDR3 here is CASSVLSGRAADTQYF. The CDR3 DNA is TGCGCCAGCAGCGTTCTCAGCGGGAGGGCCGCAGATACGCAGTATTTT.

This clonotype was detected a few times. The chain joins TRBV12-3 or TRBV12-4 to TRBJ1-5; possible D gene TRBD1, 5 bases. V was pared by 2 bases and J by 7 bases, with 12 bases between. The length of the CDR3 is 14 residues. CDR3 amino acids: CASSLTWGKQPQHF. DNA of the CDR3: TGTGCCAGCAGTTTAACATGGGGGAAACAGCCCCAGCATTTT.

J is TRBJ2-1 and V is TRBV20-1; 10 bases map to TRBD2. The DNA end favors TRBJ2-7, so the J call may be wrong. In germline, CDR1 is DFQATT, CDR2 SNEGSKA (reference sequence). The CDR3 consists of 14 residues. CDR3: CSATGLADRNEQYF. CDR3 DNA: TGCAGTGCTACAGGACTAGCGGATAGGAATGAGCAGTACTTC.

About this clonotype itself: Lacking the conserved final phenylalanine or tryptophan, this CDR3 likely reflects a read error. The chain has TRBV12-3 or TRBV12-4 and TRBJ1-2, with 9 bases that match TRBD1. V lost 7 bases to trimming and J lost 6 bases; unmatched junction nucleotides: 6. The CDR3 spans 13 residues. CDR3 region: CASNQQGADGYTC. CDR3 nucleotide sequence: TGTGCCAGCAACCAACAGGGGGCTGATGGCTACACCTGC.

In this sample, this clonotype turned up a few times. The chain has TRBV4-3 and TRBJ2-1, with TRBD2 identical over 8 bases. The CDR3 is 16 amino acids. Germline CDR1 LGHNA, CDR2 YSLEER. The ends lost 3 bases at V and 0 bases at J; junction bases unmatched: 4. The CDR3 here is CASSHGGTSSYNEQFF. The DNA of the CDR3 is TGCGCCAGCAGCCATGGGGGGACTAGCTCCTACAATGAGCAGTTCTTC.

This clonotype was observed a single time. The chain employs TRBV10-3 and TRBJ2-1, with 8 bases aligning to TRBD1. The CDR3 covers 16 residues. The junction had 17 bases not matched to a gene; V was cut back by 10 bases and J by 6 bases. CDR1 ENHRY and CDR2 SYGVKD come from the germline V gene. The CDR3 loop reads CATRVKLTGVGNEQFF. The CDR3 region has the DNA TGTGCCACCCGGGTAAAGTTGACAGGGGTAGGCAATGAGCAGTTCTTC.

This chain uses TRBV18 with TRBJ2-7; weak D call: TRBD1 (5 bases). This CDR3 has 14 residues. V was shortened by 5 bases and J by 2 bases, with 13 bases between the two germline ends. Per the germline V gene, CDR1 is KGHSH and CDR2 is LQKENI. The CDR3 region has the DNA TGTGCCAGCTCAACAGGCAACCAGGCCTACGAGCAGTACTTC. Protein sequence: CASSTGNQAYEQYF.

The V call is TRBV7-2, the J call TRBJ1-2; weak D call: TRBD1 (6 bases). This CDR3 has 12 residues. Germline V gene lookup returns CDR1 SGHTA and CDR2 FQGNSA. Deletions cut 4 bases from V and 8 bases from J, with 11 bases between. CDR3 in DNA: TGTGCCAGCAGCTCCTCAGGGGTCGGCTACACCTTC. It is translated as CASSSSGVGYTF.